Presented here are 21 T cell receptor beta chains from one specimen sequenced in a study of T cell clonotyping in hematopoietic cell transplantation. This table comes from immunoSEQ multiplex PCR, and its TCRdb copy is limited to in-frame clones, with some not included. Here the sample spans about 41,000 clones, 95% being singletons. The sample comprised peripheral blood mononuclear cells. These receptors were collected from a man aged 30 to 39 in good health. Some clones in this sample may be carry-over from other donors' samples.

J is TRBJ2-5 and V is TRBV4-1; weak D call: TRBD2 (6 bases). Deletions cut 3 bases from V and 3 bases from J, with 11 bases between. The CDR3 runs 14 residues. Germline CDR1 and CDR2: MGHRA and YSYEKL. CDR3 DNA sequence: TGCGCCAGCAGCCAGGTGGGACTCAAAGAGACCCAGTACTTC. This gives the protein CASSQVGLKETQYF.

The DNA for the CDR3 is TGCGCCAGCAGCTTGGCGGAATCCGGGAGGGTCACAGATACGCAGTATTTT. This gives the protein CASSLAESGRVTDTQYF. The V gene is TRBV5-1, the J gene TRBJ2-3; 8 bases map to TRBD2. Germline lookup yields CDR1 SGHRS and CDR2 YFSETQ. V dropped 0 bases and J dropped 2; count of bases not matched to a gene: 8. This CDR3 has 17 amino acids.

This clone was seen a single time. This chain links TRBV7-9 with TRBJ1-6; D is perhaps TRBD1 (6 bases). Germline CDR1 is SEHNR and CDR2 is FQNEAQ (reference sequence). Trimming took 5 bases from V and 4 from J, leaving 21 bases between them. This CDR3 contains 18 residues. In DNA form, the CDR3 reads TGTGCCAGCAGCCTGGGGGACACCGACCGACCATATAATTCACCCCTCCACTTT. Translation gives CASSLGDTDRPYNSPLHF.

The chain combines TRBV5-4 with TRBJ2-5; 11 nucleotides agree with TRBD1. V was pared by 3 bases and J by 3 bases, with 7 bases of the junction left unmatched. The CDR3 consists of 16 residues. Germline V gene data show CDR1 as SGHNT and CDR2 as YYREEE (reference sequence). CDR3: CASSSKGTGGKETQYF. CDR3 DNA: TGTGCCAGCAGCTCGAAGGGGACAGGGGGGAAAGAGACCCAGTACTTC.

This chain links TRBV11-2 with TRBJ1-1; 7 bases align to TRBD1. Germline V gene sequence: CDR1 SGHAT, CDR2 FQNNGV. CDR3 length: 14 amino acids. The V segment lost 4 bases and the J segment 2 bases; nucleotides outside the gene matches: 4. CDR3 in amino acids: CASSWGQTNTEAFF. The CDR3 region has the DNA TGTGCCAGCAGCTGGGGACAGACTAACACTGAAGCTTTCTTT.

The chain combines TRBV4-3 with TRBJ2-5; D is ambiguous. Trimming removed 0 bases from V and 7 bases from J, with 9 bases in between. The germline gives CDR1 LGHNA, CDR2 YSLEER. This CDR3 region has 13 residues. Written as DNA, the CDR3 is TGCGCCAGCAGCCAAGAGGTTCTCGGGACCCAGTACTTC. Residues: CASSQEVLGTQYF.

V usage is TRBV14 and J usage is TRBJ2-4; D remains unclear. CDR1 is SGHDN, CDR2 FVKESK, per germline. Trimming took 0 bases from V and 0 from J, leaving 15 bases between them. This CDR3 contains 18 residues. The CDR3 region has the DNA TGTGCCAGCAGCCAAGAAATTCGTTGGTTTCTAGCCAAAAACATTCAGTACTTC. The encoded protein is CASSQEIRWFLAKNIQYF. Supplemented by reference TRBV14 and TRBJ2-4, the full variable domain reads EAGVTQFPSHSVIEKGQTVTLRCDPISGHDNLYWYRRVMGKEIKFLLHFVKESKQDESGMPNNRFLAERTGGTYSTLKVQPAELEDSGVYFCASSQEIRWFLAKNIQYFGAGTRLSVL.

The J gene is TRBJ2-2, the V gene TRBV19; D unresolved. V lost 5 bases, J lost 1 base, and 11 bases lay in between. Germline-derived CDR1 and CDR2 are LNHDA and SQIVND (reference sequence). CDR3 length equals 15 residues. The DNA for the CDR3 is TGTGCCAGTAGTCCCTCCGTGGAGAACACCGGGGAGCTGTTTTTT. It yields the protein CASSPSVENTGELFF.

The J gene is TRBJ2-1, the V gene TRBV5-1, with 7 bases that match TRBD1. The V gene end was trimmed by 1 base and the J gene end by 8 bases; junction bases not matched to a gene: 6. Germline loops: CDR1 SGHRS, CDR2 YFSETQ. This CDR3 is 14 amino acids long. The CDR3 sequence: CASSLSGGWHEQFF. The CDR3 nucleotides read TGCGCCAGCAGCTTGTCAGGGGGTTGGCATGAGCAGTTCTTC.

The chain joins TRBV11-3 to TRBJ2-3; D remains unclear. The CDR3 length is 12 residues. Germline CDR1 is SGHNT and CDR2 is YENEEA. V was pared by 6 bases and J by 9 bases, with 13 bases between. This chain's CDR3 is CASSSHSRTQYF. Written as DNA, the CDR3 is TGTGCCAGCAGTTCGCACTCCAGGACGCAGTATTTT.

The CDR3 region has the DNA TGTGCCTGGAGTGCGTCGTCAGGGTGGCGTGGCTACACCTTC. It yields the protein CAWSASSGWRGYTF. V gene TRBV30 combines with J gene TRBJ1-2; a possible D gene is TRBD1 (5 bases). Germline CDR1 is GTSNPN and CDR2 is SVGIG (reference sequence). The CDR3 has 14 residues. The V and J ends lost 1 base and 7 bases respectively, with 16 bases between them.

The rearrangement joins TRBV6-5 to TRBJ1-1; D is unclear. The CDR3 sequence is 11 residues long. Trimming left V 6 bases short and J 5 bases short, with 7 bases between. Germline V CDR1 and CDR2: MNHEY, SVGAGI. The CDR3 sequence is CASSRGTEAFF. The CDR3 DNA sequence: TGTGCCAGCAGCCGAGGAACTGAAGCTTTCTTT.

The chain uses TRBV29-1 and TRBJ1-5, with a possible D match to TRBD1 (6 bases). CDR1 is SQVTM and CDR2 is ANQGSEA in the germline V gene. This CDR3 is 14 amino acids long. V lost 7 bases, J lost 1 base, and 14 bases lay in between. The DNA of the CDR3 is TGCAGCGCCAGAACAGGGACCAGCAATCAGCCCCAGCATTTT. It yields the protein CSARTGTSNQPQHF.

The rearrangement joins TRBV7-2 to TRBJ1-2; D gene ambiguous. This CDR3 has 19 residues. Trimming cost V 2 bases and J 0 bases, with 22 bases left between them. CDR1 and CDR2 from the germline V gene are SGHTA and FQGNSA. This CDR3 is CASSLSRQRRLSANYGYTF. The CDR3 DNA sequence: TGTGCCAGCAGCTTAAGCCGGCAGCGAAGGCTTTCTGCTAACTATGGCTACACCTTC.

The V gene is TRBV25-1, the J gene TRBJ2-7; no reliable D call. The ends were cut back, 3 bases at V and 3 bases at J, with 12 bases in the middle. Looked up from germline, CDR1 is MGHDK and CDR2 is SYGVNS. The CDR3 has 14 residues. CDR3 bases: TGTGCCAGCAGTGATACGGGTCGGAGCTACGAGCAGTACTTC. This encodes CASSDTGRSYEQYF.

The chain couples TRBV6-6 to TRBJ1-4, with D possibly TRBD1 on 5 matching bases. Looked up from germline, CDR1 is MNHNY and CDR2 is SVGAGI (reference sequence). With 2 bases removed from V and 8 bases from J, the gap between germline ends came to 12 bases. This CDR3 has 14 amino acids. The CDR3 reads CASSYEGVREKLFF. CDR3 nucleotide sequence: TGTGCCAGCAGTTACGAAGGGGTTAGGGAAAAACTGTTTTTT.

The J gene is TRBJ2-6, the V gene TRBV6-5, with unresolved D. V was clipped by 6 bases and J by 0 bases, with 9 bases between them. The V gene's germline CDR1 is MNHEY and CDR2 SVGAGI. The CDR3 is made up of 15 amino acids. This chain's CDR3 is CASREPSSGANVLTF. CDR3 in DNA: TGTGCCAGCAGAGAACCCAGCTCTGGGGCCAACGTCCTGACTTTC.

V and J are TRBV29-1 and TRBJ1-5, with D unresolved. The CDR3 sequence is 13 residues long. The germline gives CDR1 SQVTM, CDR2 ANQGSEA. V lost 4 bases, J lost 0 bases, and 7 bases lay in between. CDR3 in DNA: TGCAGCGTTGGATGGAATAGCAATCAGCCCCAGCATTTT. Amino acids: CSVGWNSNQPQHF.

The rearrangement uses TRBV4-3 and TRBJ2-1; TRBD2 is a possible D gene (6 bases). Trimming stripped 0 bases from V and 1 base from J, with 10 bases between. CDR1 LGHNA and CDR2 YSLEER come from the germline V gene. The CDR3 has 16 amino acids. CDR3 nucleotide sequence: TGCGCCAGCAGCCAAGACCCGGAGGGGTCCTACAATGAGCAGTTCTTC. Translated: CASSQDPEGSYNEQFF.

This chain joins TRBV14 and TRBJ2-1; D not certain. CDR3 size: 14 residues. Between the trimmed V and J ends, which lost 0 bases and 10 bases, there was a span of 13 bases. Germline V gives CDR1 SGHDN, CDR2 FVKESK. Here the CDR3 DNA reads TGTGCCAGCAGCCAAGAATGGCGTCGGACCGAGCAGTTCTTC. It encodes CASSQEWRRTEQFF.

This chain connects TRBV28 to TRBJ1-5, with D possibly matching TRBD1 (6 bases). The CDR3 contains 14 residues. The germline CDR1 and CDR2 sequences are MDHEN and SYDVKM. Deletions cut 8 bases from V and 0 bases from J, with 11 bases between. CDR3 coding DNA: TGTGCCAGCGGTACAGGGTTTAGCAATCAGCCCCAGCATTTT. Its translation: CASGTGFSNQPQHF.